Below are 22 T cell receptor beta chains sequenced from a single sample in a study of blood T cell repertoires in COVID-19. The table came from immunoSEQ multiplex PCR; TCRdb's copy has only in-frame clones and leaves some out. The sample contains some 240,000 clones, roughly 84% of which appear only once. Material: peripheral blood. These receptors came from a woman aged 40-49 years who had recovered from COVID-19.

The chain uses TRBV30 and TRBJ1-1; tentatively, D is TRBD1 (5 bases). V was cut by 5 bases and J by 10 bases, with 20 bases left in between. Germline values: CDR1 GTSNPN, CDR2 SVGIG (reference sequence). The CDR3 totals 13 residues. CDR3 in amino acids: CAWFRGGRERAFF. CDR3 bases: TGTGCCTGGTTTCGCGGGGGAAGAGAACGAGCTTTCTTT.

The chain uses TRBV20-1 and TRBJ2-1; D might be TRBD2 (6 bases). V was trimmed by 0 bases and J by 10 bases, leaving 7 bases between them. Germline values: CDR1 DFQATT, CDR2 SNEGSKA (reference sequence). The CDR3 has 11 residues. The CDR3 DNA follows: TGCAGTGCTAGAGATGGGAGGGAGCAGTTCTTC. It translates to CSARDGREQFF.

The chain couples TRBV5-5 to TRBJ2-2; D not resolved. The germline V gene encodes CDR1 SGHKS and CDR2 YYEKEE (reference sequence). The CDR3 has 14 residues. Deletions cut 3 bases from V and 2 bases from J, with 8 bases between. CDR3 loop: CASSWSGNTGELFF. The CDR3 DNA reads as TGTGCCAGCAGCTGGTCCGGTAACACCGGGGAGCTGTTTTTT.

The chain combines TRBV18 with TRBJ2-3; 11 bases match TRBD2. V shed 5 bases, J shed 5 bases, and the junction held 9 bases outside the gene matches. This CDR3 has 16 amino acids. Germline V lookup: CDR1 KGHSH, CDR2 LQKENI. DNA of the CDR3: TGTGCCAGCTCAGAACGACTAGCGGGGATGGGAGATACGCAGTATTTT. Translation gives CASSERLAGMGDTQYF.

The chain carries TRBV5-5 and TRBJ1-6, with D uncertain. Between the trimmed V and J ends, which lost 4 bases and 0 bases, there was a span of 11 bases. Germline CDR1 SGHKS, CDR2 YYEKEE (reference sequence). This CDR3 is 16 amino acids long. Here the CDR3 DNA reads TGTGCCAGCAGCAGCCCGGGGAACTCCTATAATTCACCCCTCCACTTT. As protein: CASSSPGNSYNSPLHF.

This chain joins TRBV3-1 (or the pseudogene TRBV3-2) and TRBJ2-3; 8 bases fit TRBD2. This CDR3 region has 17 residues. Germline lookup yields CDR1 LGHDT and CDR2 YNNKEL (reference sequence). V trimming: 0 bases; J trimming: 3 bases; junction bases outside the gene matches: 8. In DNA form, the CDR3 reads TGTGCCAGCAGCCAAGATTGGGGCGGGGGGCGGACAGATACGCAGTATTTT. It codes for CASSQDWGGGRTDTQYF.

This rearrangement joins TRBV4-3 to TRBJ1-5; D not certain. The CDR3 extends over 13 amino acids. The V end lost 1 base, the J end lost 4 bases, and 5 bases lay between the germline ends. In germline, CDR1 is LGHNA, CDR2 YSLEER. CDR3 sequence (DNA): TGCGCCAGCAGCCAAGGCAGGAATCAGCCCCAGCATTTT. Protein product: CASSQGRNQPQHF.

The chain carries TRBV3-1 (or the pseudogene TRBV3-2) and TRBJ1-1, with 9 bases identical to TRBD1. The germline V gene encodes CDR1 LGHDT and CDR2 YNNKEL (reference sequence). Unmatched junction bases numbered 2, after V lost 3 bases and J lost 3 bases. The CDR3 has 14 amino acids. The CDR3 loop reads CASSHWDRDTEAFF. CDR3 in DNA: TGTGCCAGCAGCCATTGGGACAGGGACACTGAAGCTTTCTTT.

V usage is TRBV4-3 and J usage is TRBJ2-2; D might be TRBD1 (5 bases). Trimming stripped 1 base from V and 1 base from J, with 13 bases between. The CDR3 has 17 residues. Germline lookup yields CDR1 LGHNA and CDR2 YSLEER. The CDR3 spells CASSQGLGQGNTGELFF. CDR3 DNA: TGCGCCAGCAGCCAAGGGCTGGGTCAGGGGAACACCGGGGAGCTGTTTTTT.

This CDR3 is CASRPTGLDEKLFF. The CDR3 DNA follows: TGTGCCAGCAGACCTACTGGTTTAGATGAAAAACTGTTTTTT. The chain joins TRBV6-5 to TRBJ1-4; no firm D call. The CDR3 sequence is 14 residues long. The germline V gene has CDR1 MNHEY and CDR2 SVGAGI. V was shortened by 6 bases and J by 6 bases, with 14 bases between the two germline ends.

The chain joins TRBV24-1 to TRBJ1-2, with 7 positions matching TRBD1. The CDR3 is made up of 13 amino acids. The V and J ends lost 3 bases and 8 bases, in that order; junction bases with no gene match: 5. Looked up from germline, CDR1 is KGHDR and CDR2 is SFDVKD. DNA of the CDR3: TGTGCCACCAGTGATACGCAGGGGGTCGGCTACACCTTC. Amino acid sequence: CATSDTQGVGYTF.

The chain has TRBV29-1 and TRBJ1-1; 7 nucleotides line up with TRBD1. The germline V gene has CDR1 SQVTM and CDR2 ANQGSEA. V lost 3 bases and J lost 5; bases outside the gene matches: 12. This CDR3 spans 15 amino acids. The CDR3 loop reads CSVEERGRWRTEAFF. Written as DNA, the CDR3 is TGCAGCGTTGAGGAGAGGGGGCGGTGGAGAACTGAAGCTTTCTTT. The whole variable domain, remainder taken from reference TRBV29-1 and TRBJ1-1, is SAVISQKPSRDICQRGTSLTIQCQVDSQVTMMFWYRQQPGQSLTLIATANQGSEATYESGFVIDKFPISRPNLTFSTLTVSNMSPEDSSIYLCSVEERGRWRTEAFFGQGTRLTVV.

This clone was seen more than once but under ten times. The chain couples TRBV6-2 or TRBV6-3 to TRBJ1-5, with 7 positions matching TRBD1. V shed 5 bases and J 4 bases; nucleotides not matched to a gene: 5. CDR3 length: 14 amino acids. In germline, CDR1 is MNHEY, CDR2 SVGEGT. CDR3 region: CASSSSTGNQPQHF. The CDR3 nucleotides are TGTGCCAGCAGTAGTTCGACAGGGAATCAGCCCCAGCATTTT.

This chain joins TRBV11-2 and TRBJ1-2; perhaps TRBD1 as D (6 bases). Trimming shortened V by 0 bases and J by 3 bases, and 8 bases separated the two germline ends. Germline-derived CDR1 and CDR2 are SGHAT and FQNNGV. This CDR3 comprises 14 residues. The CDR3, as DNA: TGTGCCAGCAGCTTAGACCGACAGGACTATGGCTACACCTTC. This encodes CASSLDRQDYGYTF.

J is TRBJ1-5 and V is TRBV6-2 or TRBV6-3, with a weak D call TRBD1 (6 bases). V was clipped by 5 bases and J by 6 bases, with 20 bases between them. The germline gives CDR1 MNHEY, CDR2 SVGEGT. The CDR3 runs to 16 residues. The CDR3 bases are TGTGCCAGCAGTCCCTTCATAGGGGGAGGGAGTCAGCCCCAGCATTTT. Its protein is CASSPFIGGGSQPQHF.

The chain has TRBV6-5 and TRBJ1-5; 8 nucleotides match TRBD1. The CDR3 consists of 14 residues. V lost 6 bases to trimming and J lost 4 bases; unmatched junction nucleotides: 5. Germline assignment: CDR1 MNHEY and CDR2 SVGAGI. The CDR3 bases are TGTGCCAGCAGAGAGACAGGGGATAATCAGCCCCAGCATTTT. Amino acid sequence: CASRETGDNQPQHF.

The rearrangement uses TRBV5-8 and TRBJ2-7; 7 nucleotides align to TRBD1. Trimming at V came to 0 bases and at J to 2 bases, leaving 8 bases not matched to a gene. CDR3 length: 16 amino acids. Germline values: CDR1 SGHTS, CDR2 YDEGEE. CDR3 in DNA: TGTGCCAGCAGCTTGGCCCTTACAGGGGTAGCCTACGAGCAGTACTTC. Protein sequence: CASSLALTGVAYEQYF.

The gene calls are TRBV6-4 and TRBJ2-1; D perhaps matches TRBD2 (7 bases). Germline CDR1 is MRHNA and CDR2 is SNTAGT. CDR3 length: 14 amino acids. Trimming removed 2 bases at V and 5 bases at J, with 10 bases between. The CDR3 protein is CASSDLGGHNEQFF. In DNA, the CDR3 is TGTGCCAGCAGTGACCTGGGGGGGCACAATGAGCAGTTCTTC.

This chain joins TRBV11-3 and TRBJ2-3, with 9 positions matching TRBD2. V trimming: 5 bases; J trimming: 4 bases; junction bases outside the gene matches: 13. CDR1 and CDR2 from the germline V gene are SGHNT and YENEEA. This CDR3 region has 17 residues. DNA of the CDR3: TGTGCCAGCAGCGTGGGTGTCGGCGGGGGGGCCGCAGATACGCAGTATTTT. This sequence encodes CASSVGVGGGAADTQYF.

This clone was picked up a small number of times. V gene TRBV28 combines with J gene TRBJ1-5; D is undetermined. The V end was cut by 3 bases, the J end by 3 bases, with 6 bases between. Germline lookup yields CDR1 MDHEN and CDR2 SYDVKM. The CDR3 runs 13 residues. This CDR3 is CASSFGVNQPQHF. The CDR3, as DNA: TGTGCCAGCAGTTTTGGAGTCAATCAGCCCCAGCATTTT. Filled out from reference TRBV28 and TRBJ1-5, the complete variable domain reads DVKVTQSSRYLVKRTGEKVFLECVQDMDHENMFWYRQDPGLGLRLIYFSYDVKMKEKGDIPEGYSVSREKKERFSLILESASTNQTSMYLCASSFGVNQPQHFGDGTRLSIL.

The rearrangement joins TRBV24-1 to TRBJ2-3, with 13 positions matching TRBD2. The germline V gene has CDR1 KGHDR and CDR2 SFDVKD. After removal of 2 bases from V and 6 bases from J, the junction contained 4 bases not matched to a gene. The CDR3 loop spans 16 amino acids. In nucleotides, the CDR3 is TGTGCCACCAGTGATTCCAGACTAGCGGGGGGTGATACGCAGTATTTT. This encodes CATSDSRLAGGDTQYF.

In DNA form, the CDR3 reads TGCACCAGCAGCCAAGTCCCCATAGCGGGGGGGCCCAAGGGGGAGCTGTTTTTT. Amino acid sequence: CTSSQVPIAGGPKGELFF. The gene calls are TRBV1 and TRBJ2-2; the D call in the table, TRBD2, was not verified against the DNA. TRBV1 is shown as a pseudogene. CDR3 length: 18 amino acids.